What follows are 5 T cell receptor beta chains derived from one specimen sequenced in a study of post-analysis software for immune sequencing data (dated by TCRdb to the mid-2010s). Libraries were made using PCR. Sequencing was carried out with an Illumina HiSeq 2500. Unique molecular identifiers were incorporated into TCR beta cDNA libraries to reduce PCR and sequencing biases. TCRdb trimmed the raw reads at Q25, called clones with MiXCR and kept productive beta chains. Every entry covers one CDR3 protein and lists the most common genes and DNA from its rows. The sample yields 380,000 or so distinct CDR3 sequences; approximately 38% were counted once. Together, the top ten hold roughly 13% of the sample. What the authors observed across the whole study: Significantly higher frequencies in patients than in controls were found for a few TRBV segments, including TRBV5-6, TRBV5-1 and TRBV20-1.

These receptors have no known antigen. Material: blood. The origin of the receptors is a girl aged 5 to 17 with multiple sclerosis.

Points on this clonotype: Germline and junction disagree at one end, which may indicate a read error. J is TRBJ2-2 and V is TRBV7-3; 11 nucleotides align to TRBD2. CDR3 length: 17 amino acids. The V gene's germline CDR1 is SGHTA and CDR2 FQGTGA. The DNA of the CDR3 is TGTACCAGCAGCTTGACTAGCGGGGCCGCGAACACCGGGGAGCTGTTTTTT. Protein sequence: CTSSLTSGAANTGELFF.

The CDR3 reads CAISEEDTQYF. The CDR3 coding sequence is TGTGCCATCAGTGAGGAGGATACGCAGTATTTT. The V and J genes are TRBV10-3 and TRBJ2-3; D is uncertain. In germline, CDR1 is ENHRY, CDR2 SYGVKD. This CDR3 is 11 amino acids long. Trimming pared 2 bases from V and 6 bases from J, leaving 3 bases between.

This clonotype has more than one count but fewer than ten. The V call is TRBV4-1, the J call TRBJ2-5, with D perhaps TRBD2 (5 bases). The DNA matches TRBJ2-7 better at its end, which makes the J call doubtful. Germline V lookup: CDR1 MGHRA, CDR2 YSYEKL. CDR3 length equals 13 residues. DNA for the CDR3: TGCGCCAGCAGCCCGGTAGCGAACTACGAGCAGTACTTC. It specifies CASSPVANYEQYF.

The chain is built from TRBV12-3 or TRBV12-4 and TRBJ1-1, with a weak D call TRBD1 (6 bases). Deletions cut 6 bases from V and 0 bases from J, with 14 bases between. The CDR3 has 15 amino acids. The CDR3 coding sequence is TGTGCCAGCAGAAAAGATGCAGGGGTGAACACTGAAGCTTTCTTT. Encoded protein: CASRKDAGVNTEAFF.

A few counts support this clonotype. The genes are TRBV9 and TRBJ2-1; maybe TRBD2 (6 bases). V lost 4 bases and J 5 bases, leaving 13 bases between the germline ends. This CDR3 is 14 amino acids long. Germline V gene data show CDR1 as SGDLS and CDR2 as YYNGEE. The DNA for the CDR3 is TGTGCCAGCAGCCCCACCGCGGGGAACAATGAGCAGTTCTTC. This sequence encodes CASSPTAGNNEQFF.